This T cell receptor beta chain comes out of a study of T cells after yellow fever vaccination. TCRdb used MiXCR to reprocess the 5' RACE reads, holding one entry per CDR3 protein. The repertoire has 60,000 to 85,000 distinct CDR3 sequences, around 6.9% of them found once; the top ten carry 35% to 45%. This CDR3 has 13 amino acids. Germline loops: CDR1 LNHDA, CDR2 SQIVND (reference sequence). Between the trimmed V and J ends, which lost 3 bases and 6 bases, there was a span of 9 bases. This clonotype appeared many times. Antigen: not known. General observations from the study: The bulk population could contribute abundant contaminating clonotypes to FACS-sorted repertoires.

This receptor was obtained from a man between 18 and 35 years old who received the YFV17D yellow fever vaccine. Material: CD8+ T cells sorted from PBMCs, obtained about 5 days after the first yellow fever vaccination. This sequence joins TRBV19 and TRBJ2-1; the D gene is possibly TRBD2 (6 bases). CDR3 sequence (DNA): TGTGCCAGTAGTATCGGGACTGCCAATGAGCAGTTCTTC. Translation: CASSIGTANEQFF.